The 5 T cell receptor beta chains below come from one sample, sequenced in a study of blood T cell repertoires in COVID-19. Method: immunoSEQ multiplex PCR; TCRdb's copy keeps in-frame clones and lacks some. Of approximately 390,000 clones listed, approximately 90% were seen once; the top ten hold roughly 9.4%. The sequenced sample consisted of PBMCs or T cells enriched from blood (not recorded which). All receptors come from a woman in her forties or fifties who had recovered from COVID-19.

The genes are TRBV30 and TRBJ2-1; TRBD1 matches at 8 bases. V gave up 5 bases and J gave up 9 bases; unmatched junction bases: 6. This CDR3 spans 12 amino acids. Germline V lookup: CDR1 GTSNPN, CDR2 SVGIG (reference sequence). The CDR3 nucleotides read TGTGCCTGGGGACAGGGTTGGGCTGAGCAGTTCTTC. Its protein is CAWGQGWAEQFF. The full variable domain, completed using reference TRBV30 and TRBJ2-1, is SQTIHQWPATLVQPVGSPLSLECTVEGTSNPNLYWYRQAAGRGLQLLFYSVGIGQISSEVPQNLSASRPQDRQFILSSKKLLLSDSGFYLCAWGQGWAEQFFGPGTRLTVL.

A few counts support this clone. In DNA, the CDR3 is TGTGCCAGCAGCCGGGACAGCCTGAACACTGAAGCTTTCTTT. This gives the protein CASSRDSLNTEAFF. The chain recombines TRBV7-2 with TRBJ1-1, with 7 bases that match TRBD1. CDR3 length: 14 amino acids. Trimming took 5 bases from V and 0 from J; bases not matched to a gene: 3. From germline, CDR1 is SGHTA and CDR2 FQGNSA. Filled out from reference TRBV7-2 and TRBJ1-1, the complete variable domain reads GAGVSQSPSNKVTEKGKDVELRCDPISGHTALYWYRQSLGQGLEFLIYFQGNSAPDKSGLPSDRFSAERTGGSVSTLTIQRTQQEDSAVYLCASSRDSLNTEAFFGQGTRLTVV.

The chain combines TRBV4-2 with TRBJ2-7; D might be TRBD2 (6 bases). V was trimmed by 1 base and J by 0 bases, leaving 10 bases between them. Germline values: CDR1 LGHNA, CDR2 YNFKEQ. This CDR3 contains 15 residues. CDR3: CASSQVAGSSYEQYF. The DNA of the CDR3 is TGTGCCAGCAGCCAAGTTGCGGGGAGCTCCTACGAGCAGTACTTC.

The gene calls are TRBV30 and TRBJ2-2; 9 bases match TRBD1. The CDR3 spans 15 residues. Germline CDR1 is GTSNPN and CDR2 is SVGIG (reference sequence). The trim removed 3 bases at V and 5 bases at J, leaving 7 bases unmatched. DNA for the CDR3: TGTGCCTGGAGAGGATACAGGGGGCGAACCGGGGAGCTGTTTTTT. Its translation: CAWRGYRGRTGELFF. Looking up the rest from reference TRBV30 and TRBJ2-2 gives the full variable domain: SQTIHQWPATLVQPVGSPLSLECTVEGTSNPNLYWYRQAAGRGLQLLFYSVGIGQISSEVPQNLSASRPQDRQFILSSKKLLLSDSGFYLCAWRGYRGRTGELFFGEGSRLTVL.

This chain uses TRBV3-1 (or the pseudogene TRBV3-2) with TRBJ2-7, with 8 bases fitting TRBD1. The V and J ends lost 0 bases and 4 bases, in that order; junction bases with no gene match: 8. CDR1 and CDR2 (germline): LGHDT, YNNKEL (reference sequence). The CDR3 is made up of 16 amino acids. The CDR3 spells CASSQEMGTGSYEQYF. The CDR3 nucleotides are TGTGCCAGCAGCCAAGAAATGGGGACAGGTTCATACGAGCAGTACTTC.